The 15 T cell receptor beta chains presented below share a single source sample, sequenced in a study of OX40 agonist ivuxolimab in advanced cancers. Produced via immunoSEQ multiplex PCR; TCRdb's table is partial and in-frame only. The table records fewer than 70,000 clones, less than 90% of them present only once. Sequences were derived from CD4+ or CD8+ T cells sorted from blood, sampled in a trial of the OX40 agonist ivuxolimab. These receptor sequences come from an adult with an advanced solid tumor such as melanoma, head and neck, liver or kidney cancer.

The V and J genes are TRBV2 and TRBJ2-3; D not resolved. From germline, CDR1 is SNHLY and CDR2 FYNNEI. Trimming took 7 bases from V and 4 from J, leaving 15 bases between them. The CDR3 length is 14 residues. The CDR3 sequence is CASNGRAVADTQYF. The CDR3 DNA sequence: TGTGCCAGCAATGGTAGGGCAGTTGCAGATACGCAGTATTTT. The entire variable domain, with the rest obtained from reference TRBV2 and TRBJ2-3, is as follows: EPEVTQTPSHQVTQMGQEVILRCVPISNHLYFYWYRQILGQKVEFLVSFYNNEISEKSEIFDDQFSVERPDGSNFTLKIRSTKLEDSAMYFCASNGRAVADTQYFGPGTRLTVL.

The CDR3 DNA follows: TGTGCCAGCAGTTTAAGGGAGAGCAATCAGCCCCAGCATTTT. It translates to CASSLRESNQPQHF. The chain combines TRBV27 with TRBJ1-5; the D is unclear. The CDR3 is 14 amino acids. V lost 2 bases and J 1 base, leaving 6 bases between the germline ends. Germline CDR1 MNHEY, CDR2 SMNVEV (reference sequence).

This clone showed up just once. The V gene is TRBV18, the J gene TRBJ2-5, with TRBD1 identical over 9 bases. The CDR3 has 15 amino acids. V was pared by 3 bases and J by 5 bases, with 7 bases of the junction left unmatched. Looked up from germline, CDR1 is KGHSH and CDR2 is LQKENI. The CDR3 nucleotides read TGTGCCAGCTCACCGGGGACAGGGTTGGAGGAGACCCAGTACTTC. It encodes CASSPGTGLEETQYF.

The J gene is TRBJ2-1, the V gene TRBV15; a possible D gene is TRBD2 (6 bases). CDR1 is LNHNV, CDR2 YYDKDF, per germline (reference sequence). V was pared by 2 bases and J by 10 bases, with 24 bases between. The CDR3 has 17 amino acids. This CDR3 reads CATSRPGGLVENWEQFF. In nucleotides, the CDR3 is TGTGCCACCAGCAGACCCGGAGGGCTAGTTGAGAATTGGGAGCAGTTCTTC.

V and J are TRBV30 and TRBJ1-5; 9 nucleotides line up with TRBD1. The CDR3 spans 16 residues. Germline trimming cut 4 bases from V and 0 bases from J; bases unmatched to any gene: 7. CDR1 GTSNPN and CDR2 SVGIG come from the germline V gene (reference sequence). CDR3 nucleotide sequence: TGTGCCTGGAAACGAAAGGACAGGGGTAGCAATCAGCCCCAGCATTTT. It translates to CAWKRKDRGSNQPQHF.

This chain joins TRBV7-3 and TRBJ2-3, with 9 bases identical to TRBD2. This CDR3 contains 17 residues. CDR1 and CDR2 from the germline V gene are SGHTA and FQGTGA. V lost 4 bases, J lost 6 bases, and 14 bases stayed unmatched. The CDR3 region is CASSYHGAGGPGDTQYF. DNA for the CDR3: TGTGCCAGCAGCTACCACGGAGCGGGAGGCCCCGGGGATACGCAGTATTTT.

V gene TRBV5-6 combines with J gene TRBJ1-2; 9 bases match TRBD1. The CDR3 has 14 residues. Germline CDR1 SGHDT, CDR2 YYEEEE. After removal of 7 bases from V and 7 bases from J, the junction contained 11 bases not matched to a gene. The CDR3 region is CASAEDRGASGYTF. The CDR3 DNA reads as TGTGCCAGCGCCGAAGACAGGGGGGCCTCTGGCTACACCTTC.

The rearrangement joins TRBV19 to TRBJ1-1; D is possibly TRBD1 (5 bases). The CDR3 is made up of 14 amino acids. Germline CDR1 LNHDA, CDR2 SQIVND (reference sequence). V was shortened by 6 bases and J by 0 bases, with 11 bases between the two germline ends. The CDR3 protein is CASSRTPLNTEAFF. CDR3 nucleotides: TGTGCCAGTAGCCGGACACCATTGAACACTGAAGCTTTCTTT.

This sequence joins TRBV11-2 and TRBJ2-1; D possibly corresponds to TRBD1 (6 bases). CDR1 SGHAT and CDR2 FQNNGV come from the germline V gene. The CDR3 spans 15 residues. V shed 5 bases and J shed 2 bases, with 13 bases lying between them. This CDR3 reads CASSVTGNTYNEQFF. The CDR3 bases are TGTGCCAGCAGCGTCACAGGGAACACCTACAATGAGCAGTTCTTC.

The chain uses TRBV6-5 and TRBJ2-3, with D possibly matching TRBD2 (5 bases). The CDR3 consists of 16 residues. The V end lost 2 bases, the J end lost 3 bases, and 15 bases lay between the germline ends. From germline, CDR1 is MNHEY and CDR2 SVGAGI. The CDR3 nucleotides read TGTGCCAGCAGTTACGCGGACTGGTTTGGTACAGATACGCAGTATTTT. Protein sequence: CASSYADWFGTDTQYF.

About this clone itself: Relative to the germline gene, one junction end is altered; a read error may explain this. V is TRBV7-9 and J is TRBJ1-2, with 8 bases identical to TRBD1. Germline CDR1 reads SEHNR; CDR2 reads FQNEAQ (reference sequence). This CDR3 spans 16 amino acids. Here the CDR3 reads CASTLAGRGRNYGYTF. In DNA form, the CDR3 reads TGTGCCAGCACCTTAGCGGGCAGGGGGCGCAACTATGGCTACACCTTC.

This chain uses TRBV28 with TRBJ1-4; no firm D call. This CDR3 region has 13 residues. In germline, CDR1 is MDHEN, CDR2 SYDVKM. Trimming pared 2 bases from V and 12 bases from J, leaving 13 bases between. The CDR3 loop is CASSLRPEAELFF. CDR3 nucleotide sequence: TGTGCCAGCAGTTTACGTCCCGAGGCGGAACTGTTTTTT.

V and J are TRBV28 and TRBJ1-6; TRBD1 is a possible D gene (5 bases). This CDR3 is built from 11 residues. V lost 6 bases to trimming and J lost 8 bases, with 5 bases between them. In germline, CDR1 is MDHEN, CDR2 SYDVKM. The CDR3 region is CASRGDSPLHF. CDR3 coding DNA: TGTGCCAGCAGGGGGGATTCACCCCTCCACTTT.

This sequence joins TRBV4-1 and TRBJ2-5; D is unclear. Looked up from germline, CDR1 is MGHRA and CDR2 is YSYEKL. This CDR3 is built from 14 residues. V gave up 2 bases and J gave up 5 bases, with 12 bases separating them. The CDR3 DNA reads TGCGCCAGCAGCCAATTTTCCAGAGTGGAGACCCAGTACTTC. Its translation: CASSQFSRVETQYF.

CDR3 sequence (DNA): TGTGCCAGCAGCCTGGGACTAGCGGGTGGAGGTGAGCAGTTCTTC. This codes for CASSLGLAGGGEQFF. The chain combines TRBV7-8 with TRBJ2-1; 12 bases are a match to TRBD2. The CDR3 is 15 residues long. In germline, CDR1 is SGHVS, CDR2 FQNEAQ. V was clipped by 5 bases and J by 9 bases; unmatched bases: 8.